This note documents a single T cell receptor (beta chain) sequence. What it binds is unknown. This CDR3 comprises 14 residues. From germline, CDR1 is SNHLY and CDR2 FYNNEI. V was pared by 6 bases and J by 0 bases, with 11 bases between. The source of the sample is a study of identical twins. In every case, the donor was a healthy Caucasian. Study results and caveats: Models underestimated out-of-frame TCR alpha sharing in monozygotic twins. Insertions ran lower in abundant cord blood beta clonotypes, though not in memory repertoires.

cDNA molecules carried unique molecular identifiers, and template switching added a universal primer site. One entry per CDR3 protein, called by TCRdb with MiXCR from the 5' RACE reads. Of about 220,000 distinct CDR3 sequences listed, about 7.5% are singletons. These records were also assigned to another study, of yellow fever vaccine responses in identical twins.

The source material was memory (CD45RO+) T cells sorted from blood. The TCR sequence derives from a woman in her late teens or twenties in good health. This chain connects TRBV2 to TRBJ1-1; D may be TRBD1 (5 bases). The DNA for the CDR3 is TGTGCCAGCAGCCATCAGGGCGTGAACACTGAAGCTTTCTTT. It specifies CASSHQGVNTEAFF.